These T cell receptor beta chains were read from a single sample in a study of early T cells in non-severe SARS-CoV-2 infection. MiXCR, run by TCRdb on the 5' RACE reads, gives a single entry per CDR3 protein. The repertoire holds tens of thousands of distinct CDR3 sequences, around 12% seen once, with about 6.5% in the top ten. Material for sequencing was whole blood. The receptors were sampled from an adult who was a healthcare worker with PCR-confirmed SARS-CoV-2 infection or an uninfected control (not recorded which). The CDR3 runs from the conserved cysteine through the conserved F or W. A D gene is named only where the DNA matches it firmly. Rows give clone size only sometimes, using once, few, many, or a class for an expanded clone.

j_gene	d_gene	abundance	v_gene	CDR3aa	CDR3nt
TRBJ2-3	-	-	TRBV12-3/TRBV12-4	CASSLSRETTQYF	TGTGCCAGCAGTTTAAGCCGGGAGACTACGCAGTATTTT
TRBJ1-1	-	-	TRBV29-1	CSVEDSPYEAFF	TGCAGCGTTGAAGACAGTCCCTATGAAGCTTTCTTT
TRBJ2-7	TRBD1	few	TRBV27	CASSAGTGYREQYF	TGTGCCAGCAGCGCCGGGACAGGGTATCGCGAGCAGTACTTC
TRBJ2-7	-	few	TRBV11-2	CASSLKALSYEQYF	TGTGCCAGCAGCTTAAAGGCCCTCTCCTACGAGCAGTACTTC
TRBJ1-2	-	few	TRBV29-1	CSVGDGYTF	TGCAGTGTAGGGGATGGCTACACCTTC
TRBJ2-3	TRBD2	-	TRBV12-3/TRBV12-4	CASSRTSGITDTQYF	TGTGCCAGCAGTCGGACTAGCGGGATCACAGATACGCAGTATTTT
TRBJ2-3	TRBD2	-	TRBV7-9	CASSPPPTSGTQYF	TGTGCCAGCAGCCCCCCCCCGACTAGCGGTACGCAGTATTTT
TRBJ2-7	-	many	TRBV20-1	CSAPGGSSYEQYF	TGCAGTGCTCCAGGAGGGAGCTCCTACGAGCAGTACTTC
TRBJ2-3	TRBD2	many	TRBV20-1	CSASPPPGTTTDTQYF	TGCAGTGCTAGTCCACCCCCCGGGACTACCACAGATACGCAGTATTTT
TRBJ1-3	-	few	TRBV27	CASSLWAGWHHIF	TGTGCCAGCAGTTTATGGGCGGGGTGGCACCATATATTT
TRBJ1-1	-	-	TRBV3-1	CASSLPRGKNTEAFF	TGTGCCAGCAGCCTCCCCAGGGGTAAGAACACTGAAGCTTTCTTT
TRBJ1-1	TRBD1	-	TRBV12-3/TRBV12-4	CASSHDTGVETEAFF	TGTGCCAGCAGTCACGACACAGGGGTCGAGACTGAAGCTTTCTTT
TRBJ2-1	TRBD2	many	TRBV4-3	CASSQDLAGGANEQFF	TGCGCCAGCAGCCAAGATTTAGCGGGAGGAGCAAATGAGCAGTTCTTC
TRBJ2-3	TRBD1	-	TRBV7-8	CASSFIQGAVADTQYF	TGTGCCAGCAGCTTCATTCAGGGGGCGGTAGCAGATACGCAGTATTTT
TRBJ2-7	-	-	TRBV30	CAWSRDINYEQYF	TGTGCCTGGAGCCGGGACATCAACTACGAGCAGTACTTC
TRBJ2-7	TRBD1	-	TRBV6-5	CASSYGTGLEQYF	TGTGCCAGCAGTTACGGGACAGGGCTCGAGCAGTACTTC
TRBJ1-1	TRBD1	-	TRBV5-1	CASSGGQGYTEAFF	TGCGCCAGCAGCGGGGGACAGGGTTATACTGAAGCTTTCTTT
TRBJ2-1	TRBD2	-	TRBV19	CASSIGGGRAPYNEQFF	TGTGCCAGTAGTATAGGTGGCGGGAGGGCCCCCTACAATGAGCAGTTCTTC
TRBJ2-2	-	few	TRBV5-1	CASSLAERFGSGELFF	TGCGCCAGCAGCTTGGCGGAGCGGTTCGGGTCCGGGGAGCTGTTTTTT
TRBJ2-1	-	-	TRBV11-2	CASSVGPNYNEQFF	TGTGCCAGCAGCGTCGGACCCAACTACAATGAGCAGTTCTTC
TRBJ1-2	-	few	TRBV6-6	CATRPELTYGYTF	TGTGCCACCAGACCGGAGCTAACCTATGGCTACACCTTC
TRBJ2-5	TRBD2	-	TRBV5-1	CASSLEPAGAEETQYF	TGCGCCAGCAGCTTGGAGCCAGCGGGAGCGGAAGAGACCCAGTACTTC
TRBJ2-1	TRBD1	many	TRBV5-4	CASSFRDRGVYNEQFF	TGTGCCAGCAGCTTCCGGGACAGGGGTGTATACAATGAGCAGTTCTTC
TRBJ2-1	TRBD1	many	TRBV3-1	CASSQGPGQYNEQFF	TGTGCCAGCAGCCAAGGGCCGGGACAGTACAATGAGCAGTTCTTC
TRBJ2-1	-	once	TRBV5-1	CASQQGVDDEQFF	TGCGCCAGTCAACAGGGAGTGGATGATGAGCAGTTCTTC
TRBJ2-7	TRBD2	few	TRBV5-6	CASSQETSGPYEQYF	TGTGCCAGCAGCCAGGAGACTAGCGGACCCTACGAGCAGTACTTC
TRBJ1-3	-	-	TRBV27	CASRLTGAENTIYF	TGTGCCAGCAGATTAACAGGAGCTGAAAACACCATATATTTT
TRBJ1-2	TRBD1	many	TRBV20-1	CSAWQGGSYGYTF	TGCAGTGCCTGGCAAGGGGGCTCCTATGGCTACACCTTC
TRBJ2-5	TRBD2	few	TRBV11-1	CASSSGTSGRRQETQYF	TGTGCCAGCAGCTCCGGGACTAGCGGGAGGAGACAAGAGACCCAGTACTTC
TRBJ2-3	-	-	TRBV10-3	CAIRAADTDTQYF	TGTGCCATCAGGGCGGCAGACACAGATACGCAGTATTTT